The 11 T cell receptor beta chains below were found in one sample sequenced in a study of blood T cell repertoires in COVID-19. Sequenced by immunoSEQ multiplex PCR; TCRdb stores in-frame clones only, minus some. The top ten clones hold approximately 0.8% of a sample with under 200,000 clones, about nine tenths of them seen once. What was sequenced was PBMCs or T cells enriched from blood (not recorded which). The receptor set was obtained from a young woman who had recovered from COVID-19.

This chain connects TRBV2 to TRBJ2-1, with a possible D match to TRBD1 (5 bases). There are 13 residues in the CDR3. Germline V lookup: CDR1 SNHLY, CDR2 FYNNEI. Deletions cut 0 bases from V and 12 bases from J, with 12 bases between. The CDR3 coding sequence is TGTGCCAGCAGTGAAGCGGAGAGAAGGGGGCAGTTCTTC. Translated, it gives CASSEAERRGQFF.

The chain uses TRBV28 and TRBJ1-1, with D possibly matching TRBD1 (6 bases). The V end was cut by 2 bases, the J end by 4 bases, with 17 bases between. From germline, CDR1 is MDHEN and CDR2 SYDVKM. CDR3 size: 16 residues. The CDR3 loop reads CASSLLGQIWATEAFF. DNA of the CDR3: TGTGCCAGCAGTTTACTTGGACAGATATGGGCCACTGAAGCTTTCTTT.

The chain joins TRBV11-1 to TRBJ2-3, with 16 nucleotides matching TRBD2. Germline CDR1 reads SGHAT; CDR2 reads FQDESV (reference sequence). The CDR3 covers 16 residues. V shed 5 bases and J 6 bases; nucleotides not matched to a gene: 5. The chain's CDR3 is CASSPRGLAGGDTQYF. DNA for the CDR3: TGTGCCAGCAGCCCTAGGGGACTAGCGGGAGGGGATACGCAGTATTTT.

The chain has TRBV9 and TRBJ2-7; D remains ambiguous. Germline loops: CDR1 SGDLS, CDR2 YYNGEE. Between the trimmed V and J ends, which lost 3 bases and 3 bases, there was a span of 13 bases. There are 14 residues in the CDR3. The CDR3 DNA reads TGTGCCAGCAGCGGAGGTCTGTTCGGCTACGAGCAGTACTTC. It encodes CASSGGLFGYEQYF.

The chain is built from TRBV20-1 and TRBJ2-1; D is unresolved. Germline loops: CDR1 DFQATT, CDR2 SNEGSKA (reference sequence). V shed 1 base and J shed 9 bases, with 4 bases lying between them. The CDR3 spans 10 residues. In DNA form, the CDR3 reads TGCAGTGCTAGAGTCGGTGAGCAGTTCTTC. It specifies CSARVGEQFF.

V gene TRBV5-1 combines with J gene TRBJ1-1; D is uncertain. Trimming shortened V by 0 bases and J by 6 bases, and 21 bases separated the two germline ends. Germline V gene sequence: CDR1 SGHRS, CDR2 YFSETQ. The CDR3 is 17 residues long. As DNA, the CDR3 is TGCGCCAGCAGCTTGGCCGTTCAAGGGTCGCCGAGGGCTGAAGCTTTCTTT. The encoded protein is CASSLAVQGSPRAEAFF.

The gene calls are TRBV2 and TRBJ2-3; D not resolved. The germline V gene encodes CDR1 SNHLY and CDR2 FYNNEI. This CDR3 comprises 13 residues. The V end was cut by 5 bases, the J end by 1 base, with 7 bases between. The CDR3 DNA reads as TGTGCCAGCAGTTATAGCCGCACAGATACGCAGTATTTT. Amino acids: CASSYSRTDTQYF.

The chain has TRBV11-3 and TRBJ2-1, with D perhaps matching TRBD1 (5 bases). The germline CDR1 and CDR2 sequences are SGHNT and YENEEA. The V end lost 0 bases, the J end lost 6 bases, and 18 bases lay between the germline ends. There are 17 residues in the CDR3. The CDR3 coding sequence is TGTGCCAGCAGCTTAGATCATAGGGCAGGGCCCTTCAATGAGCAGTTCTTC. Amino acids: CASSLDHRAGPFNEQFF.

The chain combines TRBV7-9 with TRBJ2-3, with 10 nucleotides matching TRBD2. V gave up 1 base and J gave up 6 bases; unmatched junction bases: 7. CDR1 SEHNR and CDR2 FQNEAQ come from the germline V gene (reference sequence). This CDR3 is built from 16 residues. The CDR3 coding sequence is TGTGCCAGCAGCTTAGTCGGCCTAGCGGGAGAGGATACGCAGTATTTT. It codes for CASSLVGLAGEDTQYF.

The CDR3 region is CATGGWELNTEAFF. The DNA of the CDR3 is TGTGCCACAGGGGGTTGGGAGTTGAACACTGAAGCTTTCTTT. V and J are TRBV6-5 and TRBJ1-1, with TRBD1 matching 7 bases. V trimming: 10 bases; J trimming: 0 bases; junction bases outside the gene matches: 8. The CDR3 sequence is 14 residues long. Germline values: CDR1 MNHEY, CDR2 SVGAGI.

The CDR3 loop reads CAWTSSGNNEQFF. The CDR3 region has the DNA TGTGCCTGGACGTCTAGCGGTAACAATGAGCAGTTCTTC. J is TRBJ2-1 and V is TRBV30, with TRBD2 matching over 7 bases. Germline V gives CDR1 GTSNPN, CDR2 SVGIG (reference sequence). This CDR3 region has 13 residues. Trimming cost V 4 bases and J 5 bases; bases outside gene matches: 5.